This is a list of T cell receptor beta chains from one sample in a study of early T cells in non-severe SARS-CoV-2 infection. TCRdb re-derived calls from the 5' RACE reads in MiXCR, one entry per CDR3 protein. The table records under 60,000 distinct CDR3 sequences, approximately 8% of them present only once. Sequencing was done on a sample of whole blood. The origin of the receptors is an adult who was a healthcare worker with PCR-confirmed SARS-CoV-2 infection or an uninfected control (not recorded which). Each CDR3 is given with its conserved first and last residue. The D gene is left open where the match is weak. Expanded clones get a size class; other rows say once, few or many, or leave the size out.

d_call clone_size j_call v_call cdr3_nt cdr3_aa
TRBD1 . TRBJ1-4 TRBV11-2 TGTGCCAGCAGCTCAGCGGACAGGGGGCCGACTAATGAAAAACTGTTTTTT CASSSADRGPTNEKLFF
TRBD1 few TRBJ2-2 TRBV4-1 TGCGCCAGCAGCCAGGGACAGGGAAACACCGGGGAGCTGTTTTTT CASSQGQGNTGELFF
. . TRBJ2-1 TRBV29-1 TGCAGCGTTGCGGGACCTTCCCTCGGCGAGCAGTTCTTC CSVAGPSLGEQFF
. few TRBJ1-3 TRBV18 TGTGCCAGCTCACCGACAGACTCTGGAAACACCATATATTTT CASSPTDSGNTIYF
TRBD1 few TRBJ2-1 TRBV20-1 TGCAGTGCTACTTCGGCTGGGACAGCGAGCAATGAGCAGTTCTTC CSATSAGTASNEQFF
. few TRBJ2-1 TRBV11-2 TGTGCCAGCAGCACCCCAGGGGCTATGAACAATGAGCAGTTCTTC CASSTPGAMNNEQFF
. few TRBJ2-2 TRBV11-3 TGTGCCAGCAGCTTAGGATACAGCATGAACACCGGGGAGCTGTTTTTT CASSLGYSMNTGELFF
TRBD2 many TRBJ2-3 TRBV12-3/TRBV12-4 TGTGCCAGCATCACAGCGGGGGGGCGCCGTACGCAGTATTTT CASITAGGRRTQYF
. few TRBJ1-2 TRBV2 TGTGCCAGCACTGATGGAGTCTATGGCTACACCTTC CASTDGVYGYTF
TRBD1 many TRBJ1-1 TRBV13 TGTGCCAGCAGTCCGGGACAGGGGAGGCTGAGGGCTGAAGCTTTCTTT CASSPGQGRLRAEAFF
. many TRBJ1-3 TRBV7-6 TGTGCCAGCAGCTTAGGAATCTCTGGAAACACCATATATTTT CASSLGISGNTIYF
TRBD1 many TRBJ2-3 TRBV29-1 TGCAGCGTTTTCGCCCCGGGACAGGGAGTCCCAGATACGCAGTATTTT CSVFAPGQGVPDTQYF
. many TRBJ1-1 TRBV29-1 TGCAGCGTTGCGGCAGGGTCACGCACTGAAGCTTTCTTT CSVAAGSRTEAFF
TRBD1 few TRBJ2-1 TRBV19 TGTGCCAGTAGTAGGGCCGGGACAGACTACAATGAGCAGTTCTTC CASSRAGTDYNEQFF
TRBD2 . TRBJ2-1 TRBV12-3/TRBV12-4 TGTGCCAGCAGTTCTACACTAGCGGGGAGGGGTGAGCAGTTCTTC CASSSTLAGRGEQFF
. many TRBJ2-2 TRBV7-3 TGTGCCAGCAAGCAAGAGGGCGGGGAGCTGTTTTTT CASKQEGGELFF
. many TRBJ2-3 TRBV24-1 TGTGCCACCAGTGATCAGACAGGCCAAAGCACAGATACGCAGTATTTT CATSDQTGQSTDTQYF
TRBD2 . TRBJ2-3 TRBV29-1 TGCAGCGTTGGTCGAAGCGGGAGAGCAACAGATACGCAGTATTTT CSVGRSGRATDTQYF
. few TRBJ2-7 TRBV10-2 TGCGCCAGCTCCGAGAGACGGAGCTCCTACGAGCAGTACTTC CASSERRSSYEQYF
TRBD1 . TRBJ2-7 TRBV6-5 TGTGCCAGCAGCCGGATCAACCGACAGGGGACGGACGAGCAGTACTTC CASSRINRQGTDEQYF
. many TRBJ2-1 TRBV7-3 TGTGCCAGCAGCTTAGGCCGCAATGAGCAGTTCTTC CASSLGRNEQFF
. many TRBJ1-1 TRBV25-1 TGTGCCAGCAGTGAATCGGTGGATGGAGATCCTTTCTTT CASSESVDGDPFF
TRBD2 few TRBJ2-3 TRBV7-9 TGTGCCAGCAGCTCTAGCGGGACCGGCGGGCTCACAGATACGCAGTATTTT CASSSSGTGGLTDTQYF
. . TRBJ2-7 TRBV10-3 TGTGCCACCGCGTTGGGCTACGAGCAGTACTTC CATALGYEQYF
. few TRBJ2-3 TRBV7-6 TGTGCCAGCAGCTTAACTGATGGGGACACAGATACGCAGTATTTT CASSLTDGDTDTQYF
TRBD1 many TRBJ2-2 TRBV5-1 TGCGCCAGCAGCCGCGGACAGGCCACCGGGGAGCTGTTTTTT CASSRGQATGELFF
TRBD2 few TRBJ2-7 TRBV7-2 TGTGCCAGCAGCTTAGACGGGAGGGCCATCTACGAGCAGTACTTC CASSLDGRAIYEQYF
TRBD2 . TRBJ2-3 TRBV6-2/TRBV6-3 TGTGCCAGCAATACCGGGACTAGCGGGGGAGATACGCAGTATTTT CASNTGTSGGDTQYF
. . TRBJ2-3 TRBV6-2/TRBV6-3 TGTGCCAGCAGTTACTACGGTCGCACAGATACGCAGTATTTT CASSYYGRTDTQYF
TRBD2 . TRBJ2-3 TRBV6-6 TGTGCCAGCAGTTTTCGGACTAGCGGGAGTGTAGATACGCAGTATTTT CASSFRTSGSVDTQYF
. many TRBJ2-3 TRBV20-1 TGCAGTGCTAGTAAGGGGGGTTTTACAGATACGCAGTATTTT CSASKGGFTDTQYF
. many TRBJ2-6 TRBV7-8 TGTGCCAGCAGCCCAAGACCCCGTGATGGGGCCAACGTCCTGACTTTC CASSPRPRDGANVLTF
. . TRBJ2-1 TRBV20-1 TGCAGTGCGTTGGGTGACTCCTACAATGAGCAGTTCTTC CSALGDSYNEQFF
TRBD1 . TRBJ1-2 TRBV29-1 TGCAGCGACTCACAGGGGGCGCGGGGCTACACCTTC CSDSQGARGYTF
. many TRBJ2-7 TRBV7-2 TGTGCCAGCAGCTTAAGGGACACGAACGAGCAGTACTTC CASSLRDTNEQYF
. . TRBJ2-1 TRBV25-1 TGTGCCAGCAGTGGACCGAGCTCCTACAATGAGCAGTTCTTC CASSGPSSYNEQFF
. many TRBJ2-1 TRBV7-6 TGTGCCAGCACAGACGGGAATGGTGAGCAGTTCTTC CASTDGNGEQFF
. . TRBJ2-6 TRBV6-5 TGTGCCAGCAGTTACTCATCCCCGAGGGGAGCTGGGGCTAACGTCCTGACTTTC CASSYSSPRGAGANVLTF
. many TRBJ2-6 TRBV4-3 TGCGCCAGCAGCCAAGGCAGCTCCCCCGGGGCCAACGTCCTGACTTTC CASSQGSSPGANVLTF
TRBD1 many TRBJ1-2 TRBV14 TGTGCCAGCAGCCAGAACAGGGGGAAAGGCTACACCTTC CASSQNRGKGYTF
TRBD2 many TRBJ2-2 TRBV28 TGTGCCAGCAGTTTACTAGCGGGAGTAACCGGGGAGCTGTTTTTT CASSLLAGVTGELFF
TRBD1 . TRBJ1-2 TRBV5-4 TGTGCCAGCAGCCTACCGGGACAGGGGTCTGGCTACACCTTC CASSLPGQGSGYTF
. many TRBJ2-5 TRBV7-6 TGTGCCAGCAGCTTAGAAGGTACAACGGGGGAGACCCAGTACTTC CASSLEGTTGETQYF
. few TRBJ1-3 TRBV9 TGTGCCAGCAGCGTAGAGTACCCAGGCTCTGGAAACACCATATATTTT CASSVEYPGSGNTIYF
. . TRBJ2-3 TRBV2 TGTGCCAGCAGGGAGGGACAACTCACAGATACGCAGTATTTT CASREGQLTDTQYF
TRBD2 . TRBJ2-2 TRBV6-2/TRBV6-3 TGTGCCAGCAGTCTCGGGACTAGCGGCGGCGGGGAGCTGTTTTTT CASSLGTSGGGELFF
. few TRBJ2-5 TRBV25-1 TGTGCCAGCAGTGAACGGTCAGGGTTGGGAGAGACCCAGTACTTC CASSERSGLGETQYF
. many TRBJ2-7 TRBV12-5 TGTGCTAGTGGTTTGGTACCCGGTGAAGAGCAGTACTTC CASGLVPGEEQYF
. few TRBJ2-1 TRBV3-1 TGTGCCAGCAGCACGGGGGCGGGAGAGAAGTTCTTC CASSTGAGEKFF
. many TRBJ2-4 TRBV9 TGTGCCAGCAGCGCCCGGACAGAATCCAAAAACATTCAGTACTTC CASSARTESKNIQYF
TRBD2 . TRBJ2-2 TRBV5-1 TGCGCCAGCAGCTTGGGCGGGGGCACCGGGGAGCTGTTTTTT CASSLGGGTGELFF
TRBD2 many TRBJ2-1 TRBV18 TGTGCCAGCTCACCATATCCGGGAGGGGGTAATGAGCAGTTCTTC CASSPYPGGGNEQFF
TRBD2 many TRBJ2-1 TRBV19 TGTGCCAGTAGCTCTAGCGGGAGGGCTATAAATGAGCAGTTCTTC CASSSSGRAINEQFF
TRBD1 many TRBJ2-5 TRBV5-1 TGCGCCAGCAGCGCCCCCGGGACAGGGCGTGAGACCCAGTACTTC CASSAPGTGRETQYF
TRBD1 . TRBJ2-1 TRBV29-1 TGCAGCATTGACCCCGGGACAGGCCCGTTCTTC CSIDPGTGPFF
. . TRBJ2-1 TRBV27 TGTGCCAGCATGCAGGGAGCGGCGCGATACAATGAGCAGTTCTTC CASMQGAARYNEQFF
. many TRBJ2-3 TRBV27 TGTGCCAGCAGTCTGGCGGGATTCCTCACAGATACGCAGTATTTT CASSLAGFLTDTQYF
. few TRBJ2-2 TRBV28 TGTGCCAGCAGTTCGCGGCGGACCGGGGAGCTGTTTTTT CASSSRRTGELFF
TRBD2 few TRBJ2-1 TRBV29-1 TGCAGCGTTGAAGGCTACAGGTCTAAGACTAGCGGGAGTACCGATGAGCAGTTCTTC CSVEGYRSKTSGSTDEQFF